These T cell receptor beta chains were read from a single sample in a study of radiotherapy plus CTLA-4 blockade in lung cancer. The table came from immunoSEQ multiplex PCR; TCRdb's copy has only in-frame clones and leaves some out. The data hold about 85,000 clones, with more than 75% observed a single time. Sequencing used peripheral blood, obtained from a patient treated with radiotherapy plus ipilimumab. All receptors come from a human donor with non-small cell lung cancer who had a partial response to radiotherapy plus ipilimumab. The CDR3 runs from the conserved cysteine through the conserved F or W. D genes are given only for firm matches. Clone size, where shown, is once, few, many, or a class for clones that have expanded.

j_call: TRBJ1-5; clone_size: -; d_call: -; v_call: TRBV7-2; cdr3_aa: CASSLAPTMGNQPQHF; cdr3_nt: TGTGCCAGCAGCTTAGCCCCCACTATGGGCAATCAGCCCCAGCATTTT
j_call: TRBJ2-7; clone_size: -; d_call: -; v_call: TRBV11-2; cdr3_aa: CASSSRREQYF; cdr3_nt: TGTGCCAGCAGCTCGAGAAGAGAGCAGTACTTC
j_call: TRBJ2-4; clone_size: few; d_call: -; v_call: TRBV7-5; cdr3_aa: CARSARTGGARNIQYF; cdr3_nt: TGTGCCAGAAGCGCACGGACAGGGGGCGCGAGAAACATTCAGTACTTC
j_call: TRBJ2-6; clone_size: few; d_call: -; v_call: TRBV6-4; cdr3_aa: CASSAASGANVLTF; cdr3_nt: TGTGCCAGCAGTGCGGCTAGTGGGGCCAACGTCCTGACTTTC
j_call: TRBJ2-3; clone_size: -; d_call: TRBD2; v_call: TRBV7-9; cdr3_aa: CASSRAGTSVSATDTQYF; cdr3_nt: TGTGCCAGCAGCCGGGCCGGGACTAGCGTATCCGCCACAGATACGCAGTATTTT
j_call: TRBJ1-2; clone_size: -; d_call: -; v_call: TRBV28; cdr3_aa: CASSLSVDYGYTF; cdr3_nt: TGTGCCAGCAGTTTATCAGTGGACTATGGCTACACCTTC
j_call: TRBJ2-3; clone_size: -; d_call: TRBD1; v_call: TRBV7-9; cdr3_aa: CASSLGDRGPTDTQYF; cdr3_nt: TGTGCCAGCAGCTTAGGGGACAGGGGCCCCACAGATACGCAGTATTTT
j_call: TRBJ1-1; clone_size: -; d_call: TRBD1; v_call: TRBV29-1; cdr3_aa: CSVATGGTEAFF; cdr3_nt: TGCAGCGTAGCGACAGGGGGCACTGAAGCTTTCTTT
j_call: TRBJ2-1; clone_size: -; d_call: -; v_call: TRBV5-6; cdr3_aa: CASSLTFGGNEQFF; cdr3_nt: TGTGCCAGCAGCTTGACCTTCGGGGGCAATGAGCAGTTCTTC
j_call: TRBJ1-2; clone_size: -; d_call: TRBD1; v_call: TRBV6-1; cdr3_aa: CASRGQLDYGYTF; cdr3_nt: TGTGCCAGCAGGGGACAGCTCGACTATGGCTACACCTTC
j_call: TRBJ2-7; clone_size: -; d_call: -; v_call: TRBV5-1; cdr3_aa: CASSLASGHGYEQYF; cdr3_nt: TGCGCCAGCAGCTTGGCGTCAGGGCATGGGTACGAGCAGTACTTC
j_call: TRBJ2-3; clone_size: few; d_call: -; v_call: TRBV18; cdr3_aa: CASSPFEGHTQYF; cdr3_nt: TGTGCCAGCTCACCATTCGAGGGTCATACGCAGTATTTT
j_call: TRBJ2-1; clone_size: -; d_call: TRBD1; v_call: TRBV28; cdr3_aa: CASSRQGAYNEQFF; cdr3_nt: TGTGCCAGCAGCAGACAGGGGGCCTACAATGAGCAGTTCTTC
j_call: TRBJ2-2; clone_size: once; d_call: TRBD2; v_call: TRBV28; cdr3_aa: CASSLVLAGAIGELFF; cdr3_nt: TGTGCCAGCAGTTTGGTACTAGCGGGAGCCATCGGGGAGCTGTTTTTT
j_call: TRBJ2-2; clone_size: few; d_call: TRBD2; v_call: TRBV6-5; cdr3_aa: CASSLAGGTGELFF; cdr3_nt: TGTGCCAGCAGTTTAGCGGGAGGGACCGGGGAGCTGTTTTTT
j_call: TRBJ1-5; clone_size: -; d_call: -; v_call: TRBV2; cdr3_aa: CASSEARVQPQHF; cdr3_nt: TGTGCCAGCAGTGAAGCCCGGGTTCAGCCCCAGCATTTT
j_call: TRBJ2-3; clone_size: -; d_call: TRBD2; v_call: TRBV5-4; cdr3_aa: CASSGLAGRYTDTQYF; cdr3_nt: TGTGCCAGCAGCGGTTTAGCGGGACGATACACAGATACGCAGTATTTT
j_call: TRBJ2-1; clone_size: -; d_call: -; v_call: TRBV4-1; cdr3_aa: CASSHLDILSYNEQFF; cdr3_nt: TGCGCCAGCAGCCACCTGGACATATTATCCTACAATGAGCAGTTCTTC
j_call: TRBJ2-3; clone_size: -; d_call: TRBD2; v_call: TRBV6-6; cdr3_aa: CASSGPGLARDTQYF; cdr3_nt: TGTGCCAGCAGTGGCCCGGGACTAGCCAGAGATACGCAGTATTTT
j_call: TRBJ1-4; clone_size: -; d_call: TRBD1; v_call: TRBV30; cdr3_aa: CAWSGQGYEKLFF; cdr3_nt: TGTGCCTGGAGTGGACAGGGGTATGAAAAACTGTTTTTT
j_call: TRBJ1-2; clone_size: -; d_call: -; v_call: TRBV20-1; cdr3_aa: CSAPVDGYTF; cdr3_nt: TGCAGTGCCCCGGTAGATGGCTACACCTTC
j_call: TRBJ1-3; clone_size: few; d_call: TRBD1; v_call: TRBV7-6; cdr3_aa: CASSAGQASSGNTIYF; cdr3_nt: TGTGCCAGCAGCGCGGGACAGGCCAGCTCTGGAAACACCATATATTTT
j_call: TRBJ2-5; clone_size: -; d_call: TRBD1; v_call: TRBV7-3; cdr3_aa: CASSLVRGPQETQYF; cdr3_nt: TGTGCCAGCAGCTTGGTTAGGGGGCCCCAAGAGACCCAGTACTTC
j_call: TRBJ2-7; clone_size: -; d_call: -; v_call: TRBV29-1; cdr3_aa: CSVADRSSYEQYF; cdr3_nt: TGCAGCGTCGCTGACAGAAGCTCCTACGAGCAGTACTTC
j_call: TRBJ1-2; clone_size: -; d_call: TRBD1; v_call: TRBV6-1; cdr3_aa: CASSNRDRGRGGYTF; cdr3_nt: TGTGCCAGCAGCAACCGGGACAGGGGGCGCGGTGGCTACACCTTC
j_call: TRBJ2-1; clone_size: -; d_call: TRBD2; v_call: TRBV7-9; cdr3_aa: CASGSGRPGEQFF; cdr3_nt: TGTGCCAGCGGCAGCGGGAGGCCAGGGGAGCAGTTCTTC
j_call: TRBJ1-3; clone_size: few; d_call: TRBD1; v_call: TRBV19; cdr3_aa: CASRATGGRNTIYF; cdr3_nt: TGTGCCAGTAGGGCGACAGGGGGAAGAAACACCATATATTTT
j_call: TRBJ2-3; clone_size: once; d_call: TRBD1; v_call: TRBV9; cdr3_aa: CASSVDRSTDTQYF; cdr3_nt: TGTGCCAGCAGCGTGGACAGGAGCACAGATACGCAGTATTTT
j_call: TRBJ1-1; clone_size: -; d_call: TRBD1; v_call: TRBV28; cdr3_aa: CASRSNRGDTEAFF; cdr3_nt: TGTGCCAGCAGATCCAACAGGGGTGACACTGAAGCTTTCTTT
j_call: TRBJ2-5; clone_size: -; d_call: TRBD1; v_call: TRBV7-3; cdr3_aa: CASSARGRETQYF; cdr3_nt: TGTGCCAGCAGCGCCAGGGGGCGGGAGACCCAGTACTTC
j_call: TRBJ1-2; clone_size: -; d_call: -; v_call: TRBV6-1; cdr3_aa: CASSEAIGSYYGYTF; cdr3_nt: TGTGCCAGCAGTGAAGCGATCGGGTCATACTATGGCTACACCTTC
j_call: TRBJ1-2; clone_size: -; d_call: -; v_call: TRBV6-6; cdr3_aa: CASSDTRGYTF; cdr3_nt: TGTGCCAGCAGTGATACGCGGGGCTACACCTTC
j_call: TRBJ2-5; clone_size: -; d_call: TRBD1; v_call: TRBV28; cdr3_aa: CASSFWDRAFQTQYF; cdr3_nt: TGTGCCAGCAGTTTTTGGGACAGGGCCTTCCAGACCCAGTACTTC
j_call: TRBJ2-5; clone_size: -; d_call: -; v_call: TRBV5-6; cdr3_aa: CASSMRVGGQETQYF; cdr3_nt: TGTGCCAGCAGTATGAGGGTGGGAGGTCAAGAGACCCAGTACTTC
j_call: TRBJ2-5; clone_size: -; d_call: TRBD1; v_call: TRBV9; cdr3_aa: CASSVGAGGSQETQYF; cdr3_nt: TGTGCCAGCAGCGTAGGGGCAGGGGGCTCCCAAGAGACCCAGTACTTC
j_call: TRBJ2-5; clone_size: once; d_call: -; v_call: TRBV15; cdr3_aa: CATSRDVGGRETQYF; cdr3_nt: TGTGCCACCAGCAGAGATGTTGGGGGCAGGGAGACCCAGTACTTC
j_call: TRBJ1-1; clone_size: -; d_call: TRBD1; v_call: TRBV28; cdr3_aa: CASSVGQGAWVEAFF; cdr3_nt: TGTGCCAGCAGTGTCGGACAGGGGGCGTGGGTGGAAGCTTTCTTT
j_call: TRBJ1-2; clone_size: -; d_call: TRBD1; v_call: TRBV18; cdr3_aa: CASSPTTGEYGYTF; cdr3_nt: TGTGCCAGCTCACCAACGACAGGGGAATATGGCTACACCTTC
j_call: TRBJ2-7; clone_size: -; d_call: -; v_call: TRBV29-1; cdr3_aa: CSVEDRFQGRYEQYF; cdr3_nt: TGCAGCGTTGAAGATCGGTTTCAGGGGCGGTACGAGCAGTACTTC
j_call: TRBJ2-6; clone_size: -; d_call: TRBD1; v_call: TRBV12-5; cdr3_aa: CASGLGQGNSGANVLTF; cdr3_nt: TGTGCTAGTGGTCTCGGACAGGGGAACTCTGGGGCCAACGTCCTGACTTTC
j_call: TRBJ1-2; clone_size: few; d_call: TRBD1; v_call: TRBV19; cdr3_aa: CASSMGTGGFGYTF; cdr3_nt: TGTGCCAGTAGTATGGGGACAGGGGGCTTTGGCTACACCTTC